This T cell receptor beta chain was recovered during a study of cytomegalovirus exposure and HLA in healthy donors. General study findings and limits: TCR sequences were mostly rare, though some public TCRs occurred in many donors. One variant, a missense change in DCLRE1C, was linked in a later analysis to TCR beta V- and J-gene trimming.

60 Vbeta and 13 Jbeta primers were used in PCR. Libraries were prepared by immunoSEQ multiplex PCR; TCRdb keeps only in-frame clonotypes and omits some of them. The table has about 150,000 clones, around 79% seen once. The CDR3 covers 11 residues. Per the germline V gene, CDR1 is SGHDT and CDR2 is YYEEEE. V was pared by 2 bases and J by 12 bases, with 9 bases between. As to this clone: Its antigen is unknown.

This TCR was sampled from a man aged 25-45 years in good health and CMV-seropositive. The material sequenced was PBMCs. This chain links TRBV5-6 with TRBJ2-1, with D unresolved. The CDR3: CASSFRRGQFF. DNA of the CDR3: TGTGCCAGCAGCTTTCGCCGCGGGCAGTTCTTC.